This T cell receptor beta chain was found in a study of CD8+ T cells in alopecia areata. Background on the study: Graft recipients were approximately 6-11-week-old female C3H/HeJ mice, and donor skin originated from roughly 6-13-month-old C3H/HeJ mice with spontaneous alopecia. Findings of the study overall: TCR sharing across patients was less clear than in mice, possibly HLA-related. Scalp samples also contribute reads from the resident alphabeta T cells found in normal skin. Alopecia totalis/universalis scalp especially showed more expanded CD8+ clones than normal scalp.

This clone was recorded many times. Its antigen remains unknown. Each gene name is a mouse one. The CDR3 is cut off 4 residues early in the read; its end comes from the germline J gene. Trimming cost V 3 bases and J 0 bases, with 10 bases left between them. Per the germline V gene, CDR1 is NSHNY and CDR2 is SYGAGN. The CDR3 spans 15 residues. Sequencing templates came from extracted RNA that was reverse transcribed into cDNA. Libraries were prepared by immunoSEQ multiplex PCR; TCRdb keeps only in-frame clonotypes and omits some of them. The sample is made up of approximately 2,700 clones, none counted only once.

The chain has TRBV13-1 and TRBJ2-1; TRBD1 might be the D (5 bases). The specimen sequenced was lesional skin. This TCR was sampled from a C3H/HeJ mouse with alopecia areata. The MHC haplotype recorded for the strain is H2-k. The sequenced CDR3 bases are TGTGCCAGCAGTGGTGACAGAAATAACTATGCT. Translation: CASSGDRNNYA. The entire CDR3 is CASSGDRNNYAEQFF.